This record covers a single T cell receptor beta chain. What it recognizes is unknown. This CDR3 has 14 amino acids. Germline lookup yields CDR1 SGHNT and CDR2 YYREEE (reference sequence). V lost 4 bases and J lost 4, with 13 bases in between. The sample belongs to a study of cytomegalovirus exposure and HLA in healthy donors. The PCR was carried out with 60 Vbeta primers and 13 Jbeta primers. The assay was immunoSEQ multiplex PCR, and TCRdb's table has in-frame clones only and misses some. The sample contains hundreds of thousands of clones, roughly 90% of which appear only once. Study-wide points: A later analysis found most CMV-associated TCR beta chains apparently HLA-restricted. Sequencing probably produced one cluster of sequence variants that were highly shared.

The rearrangement uses TRBV5-4 and TRBJ2-3; possible D gene TRBD1, 6 bases. Sequencing was done on a sample of PBMCs. The source is a woman younger than 30 in good health and CMV-seronegative. This chain's CDR3 is CASSPFGGADTQYF. CDR3 sequence (DNA): TGTGCCAGCAGCCCATTTGGGGGCGCAGATACGCAGTATTTT.